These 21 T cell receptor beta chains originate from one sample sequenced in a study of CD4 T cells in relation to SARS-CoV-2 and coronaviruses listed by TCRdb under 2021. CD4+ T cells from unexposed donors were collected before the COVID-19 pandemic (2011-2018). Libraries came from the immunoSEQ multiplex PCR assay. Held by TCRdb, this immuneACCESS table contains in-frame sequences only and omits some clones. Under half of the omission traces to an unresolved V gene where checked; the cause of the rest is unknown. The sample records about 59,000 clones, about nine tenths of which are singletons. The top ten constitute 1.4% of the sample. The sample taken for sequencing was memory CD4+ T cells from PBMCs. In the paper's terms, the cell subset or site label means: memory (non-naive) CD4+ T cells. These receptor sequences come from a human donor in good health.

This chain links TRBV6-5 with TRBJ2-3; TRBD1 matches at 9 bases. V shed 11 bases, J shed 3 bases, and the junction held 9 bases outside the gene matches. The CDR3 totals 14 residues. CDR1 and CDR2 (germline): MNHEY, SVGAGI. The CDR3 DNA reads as TGTGCCGGGGGTAGGACAGGGGTAACAGATACGCAGTATTTT. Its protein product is CAGGRTGVTDTQYF.

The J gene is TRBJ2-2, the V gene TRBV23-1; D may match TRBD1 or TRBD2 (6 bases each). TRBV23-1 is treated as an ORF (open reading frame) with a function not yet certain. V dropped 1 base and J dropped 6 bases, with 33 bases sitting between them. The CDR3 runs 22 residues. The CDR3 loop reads CASSQLTRQGRTRLDGAGELFF. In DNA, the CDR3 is TGCGCCAGCAGTCAATTGACGAGGCAGGGGAGGACTCGACTGGATGGGGCCGGGGAGCTGTTTTTT.

This CDR3 reads CASSLRPAGYEQYF. The DNA for the CDR3 is TGTGCCAGCAGCCTCCGACCTGCGGGGTACGAGCAGTACTTC. The rearrangement joins TRBV3-1 (or the pseudogene TRBV3-2) to TRBJ2-7; D may be TRBD2 (6 bases). The CDR3 contains 14 residues. The germline gives CDR1 LGHDT, CDR2 YNNKEL (reference sequence). With 4 bases removed from V and 4 bases from J, the gap between germline ends came to 14 bases.

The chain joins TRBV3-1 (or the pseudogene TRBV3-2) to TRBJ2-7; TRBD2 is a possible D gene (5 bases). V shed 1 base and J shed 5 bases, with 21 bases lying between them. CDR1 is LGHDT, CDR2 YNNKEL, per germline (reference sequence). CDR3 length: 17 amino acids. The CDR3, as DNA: TGTGCCAGCAGCCAAGTATCGGGCAGGAGGTCCCTCCACGAGCAGTACTTC. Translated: CASSQVSGRRSLHEQYF.

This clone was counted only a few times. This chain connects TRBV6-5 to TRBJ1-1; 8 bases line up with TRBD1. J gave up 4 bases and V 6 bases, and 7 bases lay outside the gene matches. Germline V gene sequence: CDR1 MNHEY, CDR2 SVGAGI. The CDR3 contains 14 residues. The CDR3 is CASSPTGESTEAFF. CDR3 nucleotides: TGTGCCAGCAGCCCGACAGGGGAATCCACTGAAGCTTTCTTT.

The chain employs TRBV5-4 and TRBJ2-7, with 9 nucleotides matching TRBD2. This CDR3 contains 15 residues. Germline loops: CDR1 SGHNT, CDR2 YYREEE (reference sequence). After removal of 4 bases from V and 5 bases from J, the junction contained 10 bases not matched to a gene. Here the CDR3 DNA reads TGTGCCAGCAGCCCCCCTGGCGGGAGGGCCAACGAGCAGTACTTC. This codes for CASSPPGGRANEQYF.

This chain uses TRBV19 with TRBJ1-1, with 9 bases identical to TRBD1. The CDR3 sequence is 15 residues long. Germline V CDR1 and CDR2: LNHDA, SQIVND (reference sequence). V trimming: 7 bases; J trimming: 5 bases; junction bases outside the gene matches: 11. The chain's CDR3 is CASIMGGTGRTEAFF. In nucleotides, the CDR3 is TGTGCCAGTATTATGGGTGGGACAGGGAGGACTGAAGCTTTCTTT. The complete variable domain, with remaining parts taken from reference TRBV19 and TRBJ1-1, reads DGGITQSPKYLFRKEGQNVTLSCEQNLNHDAMYWYRQDPGQGLRLIYYSQIVNDFQKGDIAEGYSVSREKKESFPLTVTSAQKNPTAFYLCASIMGGTGRTEAFFGQGTRLTVV.

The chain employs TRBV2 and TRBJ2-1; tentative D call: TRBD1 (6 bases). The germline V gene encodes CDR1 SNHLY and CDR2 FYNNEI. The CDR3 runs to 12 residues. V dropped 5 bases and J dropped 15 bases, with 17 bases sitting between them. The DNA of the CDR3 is TGTGCCAGCAGTTCCGACAGGCTAGGCTGGTTCTTC. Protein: CASSSDRLGWFF.

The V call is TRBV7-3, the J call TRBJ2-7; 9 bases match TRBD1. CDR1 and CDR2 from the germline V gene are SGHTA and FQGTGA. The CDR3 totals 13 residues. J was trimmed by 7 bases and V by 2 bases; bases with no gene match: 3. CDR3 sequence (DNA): TGTGCCAGCAGCTTAGGGACAGGGTTGGAGCAGTACTTC. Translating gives CASSLGTGLEQYF.

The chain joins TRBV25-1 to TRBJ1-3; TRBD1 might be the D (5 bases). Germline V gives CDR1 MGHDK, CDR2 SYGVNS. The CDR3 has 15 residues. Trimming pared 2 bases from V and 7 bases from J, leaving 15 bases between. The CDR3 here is CASSEGSGGRNTIYF. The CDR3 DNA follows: TGTGCCAGCAGTGAAGGGAGTGGGGGACGGAACACCATATATTTT. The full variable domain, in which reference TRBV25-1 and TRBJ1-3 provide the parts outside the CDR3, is EADIYQTPRYLVIGTGKKITLECSQTMGHDKMYWYQQDPGMELHLIHYSYGVNSTEKGDLSSESTVSRIRTEHFPLTLESARPSHTSQYLCASSEGSGGRNTIYFGEGSWLTVV.

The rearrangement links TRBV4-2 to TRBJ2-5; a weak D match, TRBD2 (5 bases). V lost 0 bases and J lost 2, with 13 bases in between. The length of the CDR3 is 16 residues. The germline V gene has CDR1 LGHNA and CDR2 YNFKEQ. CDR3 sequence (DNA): TGTGCCAGCAGCCAAGATTGGGCAAGGAGGCAAGAGACCCAGTACTTC. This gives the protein CASSQDWARRQETQYF.

The chain's CDR3 is CASSLRTNQETQYF. CDR3 coding DNA: TGTGCCAGCAGCCTACGGACTAACCAAGAGACCCAGTACTTC. The chain is built from TRBV3-1 (or the pseudogene TRBV3-2) and TRBJ2-5; D may be TRBD2 (6 bases). V lost 4 bases to trimming and J lost 0 bases, with 9 bases between them. Germline loops: CDR1 LGHDT, CDR2 YNNKEL (reference sequence). The CDR3 extends over 14 amino acids.

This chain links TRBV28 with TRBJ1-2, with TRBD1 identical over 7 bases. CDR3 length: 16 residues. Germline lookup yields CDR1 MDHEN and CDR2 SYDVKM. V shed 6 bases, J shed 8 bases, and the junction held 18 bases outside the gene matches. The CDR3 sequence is CASSTLGQSNSWGYTF. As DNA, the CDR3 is TGTGCCAGCAGCACCCTGGGACAGTCCAACTCTTGGGGCTACACCTTC.

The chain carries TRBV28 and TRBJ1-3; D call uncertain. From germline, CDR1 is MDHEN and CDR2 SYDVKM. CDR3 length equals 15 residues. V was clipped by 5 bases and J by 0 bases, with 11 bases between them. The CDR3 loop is CASSTSSTSGNTIYF. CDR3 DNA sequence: TGTGCCAGCAGTACCTCCAGTACCTCTGGAAACACCATATATTTT.

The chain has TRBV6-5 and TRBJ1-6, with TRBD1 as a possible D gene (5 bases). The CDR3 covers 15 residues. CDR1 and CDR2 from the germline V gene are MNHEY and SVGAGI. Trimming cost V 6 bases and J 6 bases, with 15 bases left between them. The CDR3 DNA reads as TGTGCCAGCAGCCGGTCGAGGACACGTAATTCACCCCTCCACTTT. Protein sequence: CASSRSRTRNSPLHF.

This chain's CDR3 is CASSLNTGELFF. The CDR3 DNA sequence: TGTGCCAGCAGCTTGAACACCGGGGAGCTGTTTTTT. The chain links TRBV11-2 to TRBJ2-2, with unresolved D. Germline assignment: CDR1 SGHAT and CDR2 FQNNGV. V was shortened by 3 bases and J by 1 base, with 0 bases between the two germline ends. This CDR3 spans 12 amino acids.

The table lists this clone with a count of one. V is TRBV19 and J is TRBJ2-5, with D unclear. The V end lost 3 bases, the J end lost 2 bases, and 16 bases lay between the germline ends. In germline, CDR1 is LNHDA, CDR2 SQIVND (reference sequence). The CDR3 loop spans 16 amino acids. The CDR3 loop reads CASSIRRRDAQETQYF. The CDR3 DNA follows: TGTGCCAGTAGTATCCGACGGAGAGACGCACAAGAGACCCAGTACTTC.

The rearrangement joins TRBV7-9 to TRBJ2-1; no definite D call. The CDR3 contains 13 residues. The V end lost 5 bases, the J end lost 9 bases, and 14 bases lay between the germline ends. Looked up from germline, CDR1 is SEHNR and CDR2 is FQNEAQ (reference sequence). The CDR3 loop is CASSTLLVGEQFF. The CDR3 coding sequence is TGTGCCAGCAGCACCCTTTTAGTGGGTGAGCAGTTCTTC.

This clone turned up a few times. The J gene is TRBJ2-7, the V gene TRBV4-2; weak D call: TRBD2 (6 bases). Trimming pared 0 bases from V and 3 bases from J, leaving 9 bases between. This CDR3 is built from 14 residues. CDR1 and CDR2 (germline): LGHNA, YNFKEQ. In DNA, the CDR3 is TGTGCCAGCAGCCAAGAAAGTAGCGGCTACGAGCAGTACTTC. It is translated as CASSQESSGYEQYF.

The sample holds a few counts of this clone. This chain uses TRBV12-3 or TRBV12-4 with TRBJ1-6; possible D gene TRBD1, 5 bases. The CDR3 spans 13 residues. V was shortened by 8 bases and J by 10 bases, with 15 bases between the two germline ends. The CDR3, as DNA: TGTGCCAGCCGAGAAGGGGAGAGATCACCCCTCCACTTT. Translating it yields CASREGERSPLHF.

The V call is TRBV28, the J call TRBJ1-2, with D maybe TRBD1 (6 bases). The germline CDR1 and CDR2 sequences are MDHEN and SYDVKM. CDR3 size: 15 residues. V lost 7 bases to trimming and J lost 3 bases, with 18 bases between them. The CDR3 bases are TGTGCCAGCATCCAAGGGGGGGTGGGAGACTATGGCTACACCTTC. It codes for CASIQGGVGDYGYTF.